These 3 T cell receptor beta chains share one sample of origin, sequenced in a study of T cell responses to AZD1222 COVID-19 vaccine. The protocol was immunoSEQ multiplex PCR, while the TCRdb copy is restricted to in-frame clones and leaves out a portion. The sample lists about 100,000 clones; 70% to 90% were seen once. The sample was peripheral blood, taken on day 0 of AZD1222 vaccination. All receptors derive from an adult in good health.

This clone was detected once. The rearrangement joins TRBV4-2 to TRBJ2-7, with 7 bases matching TRBD2. There are 19 residues in the CDR3. V lost 0 bases and J lost 0; bases outside the gene matches: 14. In germline, CDR1 is LGHNA, CDR2 YNFKEQ. CDR3 residues: CASSQDGGGKREVSYEQYF. CDR3 in DNA: TGTGCCAGCAGCCAAGATGGGGGAGGGAAGCGGGAAGTCTCCTACGAGCAGTACTTC.

This chain connects TRBV7-9 to TRBJ1-4; D is unresolved. Germline loops: CDR1 SEHNR, CDR2 FQNEAQ (reference sequence). With 0 bases removed from V and 11 bases from J, the gap between germline ends came to 13 bases. There are 14 residues in the CDR3. In DNA, the CDR3 is TGTGCCAGCAGCTTAGCGCCCGGACTCGGGAAACTGTTTTTT. Translating it yields CASSLAPGLGKLFF.

The chain uses TRBV11-3 and TRBJ2-1, with 12 bases lining up with TRBD2. The germline CDR1 and CDR2 sequences are SGHNT and YENEEA. V lost 3 bases and J lost 7; bases outside the gene matches: 13. The CDR3 is 18 residues long. CDR3 loop: CASSFRTSGAPKYNEQFF. The CDR3 DNA sequence: TGTGCCAGCAGCTTTAGGACTAGCGGGGCCCCCAAGTATAATGAGCAGTTCTTC.